This T cell receptor (beta chain) was sequenced in a study of T cell repertoires in cytomegalovirus infection. MiXCR, run by TCRdb on the reads, gives a single entry per CDR3 protein. The repertoire consists of 300,000 to 400,000 distinct CDR3 sequences, with 8% to 10% occurring once and the leading ten covering about 4.5%. The CDR3 is 13 residues long. V was trimmed by 10 bases and J by 5 bases, leaving 17 bases between them. This clonotype was detected many times. The chain is built from TRBV12-3 or TRBV12-4 and TRBJ2-5; D remains ambiguous. The sample taken for sequencing was PBMCs. This receptor was identified in a human donor in good health (CMV status not recorded). Some clones in this sample may be carry-over from other donors' samples. CDR3 residues: CATRLRNRETQYF. CDR3 DNA: TGTGCCACTCGGCTTAGAAACCGCGAGACCCAGTACTTC.